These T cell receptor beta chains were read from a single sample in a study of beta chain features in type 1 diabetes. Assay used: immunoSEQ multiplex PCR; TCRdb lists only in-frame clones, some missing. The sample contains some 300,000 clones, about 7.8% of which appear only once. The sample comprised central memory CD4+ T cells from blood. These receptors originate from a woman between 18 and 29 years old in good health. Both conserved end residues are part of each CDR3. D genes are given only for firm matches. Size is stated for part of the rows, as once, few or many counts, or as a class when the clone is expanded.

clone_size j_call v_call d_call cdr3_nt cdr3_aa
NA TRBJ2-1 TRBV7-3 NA TGTGCCAGCAGCTCGCCGGGACGGAAAAACAATGAGCAGTTCTTC CASSSPGRKNNEQFF
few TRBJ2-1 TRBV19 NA TGTGCCAGTAGTACGCTCCCCATTGGGAATGAGCAGTTCTTC CASSTLPIGNEQFF
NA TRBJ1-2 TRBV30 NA TGTGCCTGGAGTGCGTCGGACTATGGCTACACCTTC CAWSASDYGYTF
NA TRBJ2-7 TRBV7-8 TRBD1 TGTGCCAGCAGCCGCACACAGGGGTTCTTCTACGAGCAGTACTTC CASSRTQGFFYEQYF
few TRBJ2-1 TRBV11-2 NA TGTGCCAGCAGCTCTGAGGGGGATGAGCAGTTCTTC CASSSEGDEQFF
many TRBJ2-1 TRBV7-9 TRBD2 TGTGCCAGCAGCTCTTACTCGGGCGGGAGTGGTAATGAGCAGTTCTTC CASSSYSGGSGNEQFF
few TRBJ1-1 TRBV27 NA TGTGCCAGCAGTTTTGCGGCCGGGAACACTGAAGCTTTCTTT CASSFAAGNTEAFF
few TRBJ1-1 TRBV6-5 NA TGTGCCAGCAGTCAAAATGGAGGGGGTGAAGCTTTCTTT CASSQNGGGEAFF
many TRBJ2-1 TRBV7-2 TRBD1 TGTGCCAGCAGCTCCACCTCCGGGACAGGGTTCCGCGAGCAGTTCTTC CASSSTSGTGFREQFF
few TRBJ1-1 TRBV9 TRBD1 TGTGCCAGCAGTTTAGCGGGACAGGGTGAAGCTTTCTTT CASSLAGQGEAFF
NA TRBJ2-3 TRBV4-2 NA TGTGCCAGCAGCCGCAGAAGGGTTAAAAATAGACCCACAGATACGCAGTATTTT CASSRRRVKNRPTDTQYF
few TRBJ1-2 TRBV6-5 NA TGTGCCAGCACCAGCACGGGAGACTATGGCTACACCTTC CASTSTGDYGYTF
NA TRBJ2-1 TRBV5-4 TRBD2 TGTGCCAGCAGCTTGGGCCCGACTAGCCCTTCTCTCAATGAGCAGTTCTTC CASSLGPTSPSLNEQFF
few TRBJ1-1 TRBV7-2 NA TGTGCCAGCAGCCGCCAAAATGGGATGGGCACTGAAGCTTTCTTT CASSRQNGMGTEAFF
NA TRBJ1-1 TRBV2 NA TGTGCCAGCAGTGAGTTTCCCAGGACTGAAGCTTTCTTT CASSEFPRTEAFF
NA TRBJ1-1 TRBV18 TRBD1 TGTGCCAGCTCCCCCTGGACAGGAGGGAACACTGAAGCTTTCTTT CASSPWTGGNTEAFF
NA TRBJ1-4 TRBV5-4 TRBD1 TGTGCCAGCAGCACGGTCGGGACAGGGGCAGAAAAACTGTTTTTT CASSTVGTGAEKLFF
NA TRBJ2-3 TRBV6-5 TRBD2 TGTGCCAGCACCCACGGGGGGACGCAGTATTTT CASTHGGTQYF
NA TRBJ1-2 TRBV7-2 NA TGTGCCAGCAGCTTACAAAGGACTGCGTATGGCTACACCTTC CASSLQRTAYGYTF
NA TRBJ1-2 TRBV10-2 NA TGCGCCAGCAGTGAGATAGGACAGAGTAACTATGGCTACACCTTC CASSEIGQSNYGYTF
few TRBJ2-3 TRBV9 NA TGTGCCAGCAGCGTAGGCGGAACAGATACGCAGTATTTT CASSVGGTDTQYF
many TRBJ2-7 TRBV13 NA TGTGCCAGCAGCTTAGGCTCCGGGGCGGGCGCCTACGAGCAGTACTTC CASSLGSGAGAYEQYF
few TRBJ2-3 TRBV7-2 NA TGTGCCAGCAGCTTTAGTGGGGACCGAGATACGCAGTATTTT CASSFSGDRDTQYF
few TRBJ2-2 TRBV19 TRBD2 TGTGCCAGTAGAGAGCGGGGGAACACCGGGGAGCTGTTTTTT CASRERGNTGELFF
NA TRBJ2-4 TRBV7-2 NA TGTGCCAGCAGCTCTCCTTCGTCGGCCAAAAACATTCAGTACTTC CASSSPSSAKNIQYF
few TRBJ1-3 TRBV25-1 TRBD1 TGTGCCAGCAGCGCCGGGACAGGGAGCGGAAACACCATATATTTT CASSAGTGSGNTIYF
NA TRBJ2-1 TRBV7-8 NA TGTGCCAGCAGCCCTCGGAGGAGCTCCTACAATGAGCAGTTCTTC CASSPRRSSYNEQFF
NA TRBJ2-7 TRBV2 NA TGTGCCAGCAGTTCCGACCGGGCTCAGTACTTC CASSSDRAQYF
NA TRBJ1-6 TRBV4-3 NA TGCGCCAGCAGCCAAGCAGTTTTTAATTCACCCCTCCACTTT CASSQAVFNSPLHF
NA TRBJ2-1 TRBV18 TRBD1 TGTGCCAGCTCATCGGGACAGCTGCAGGGCAATGAGCAGTTCTTC CASSSGQLQGNEQFF
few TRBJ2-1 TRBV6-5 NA TGTGCCAGCAGTTCGATATACCTTGTGCAGTTCTTC CASSSIYLVQFF
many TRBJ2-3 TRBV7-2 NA TGTGCCAGCACCCTAAACAGGGAGGCTACGCAGTATTTT CASTLNREATQYF
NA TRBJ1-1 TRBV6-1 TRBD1 TGTGCCAGCAGTGAAGCGCTTGGCCAGGGGGACGGCGGGGTGAACACTGAAGCTTTCTTT CASSEALGQGDGGVNTEAFF